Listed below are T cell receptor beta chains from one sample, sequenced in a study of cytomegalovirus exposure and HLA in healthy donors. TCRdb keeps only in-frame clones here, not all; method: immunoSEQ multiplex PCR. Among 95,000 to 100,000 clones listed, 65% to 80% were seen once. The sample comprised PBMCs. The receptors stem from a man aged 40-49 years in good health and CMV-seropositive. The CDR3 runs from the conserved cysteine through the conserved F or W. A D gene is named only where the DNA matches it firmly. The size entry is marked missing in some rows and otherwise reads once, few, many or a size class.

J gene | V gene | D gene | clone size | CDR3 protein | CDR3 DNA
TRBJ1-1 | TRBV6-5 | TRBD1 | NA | CASRLPTGRAFF | TGTGCCAGCAGGCTTCCGACAGGGAGGGCTTTCTTT
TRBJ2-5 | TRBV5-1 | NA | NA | CASSLAGETQYF | TGCGCCAGCAGCTTGGCGGGTGAGACCCAGTACTTC
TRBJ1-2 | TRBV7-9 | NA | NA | CGSSLVAGKLHGYTF | TGTGGCAGCAGCTTAGTGGCAGGGAAGCTCCATGGCTACACCTTC
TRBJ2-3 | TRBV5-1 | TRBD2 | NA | CASSLLAGGGTDTQYF | TGCGCCAGCAGCTTGTTAGCGGGAGGTGGGACAGATACGCAGTATTTT
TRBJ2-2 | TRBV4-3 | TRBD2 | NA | CASSQDDGRATGELFF | TGCGCCAGCAGCCAAGATGACGGGAGGGCCACCGGGGAGCTGTTTTTT
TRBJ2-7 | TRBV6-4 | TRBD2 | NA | CASSTSATSYEQYF | TGTGCCAGCAGTACTAGCGCCACTTCCTACGAGCAGTACTTC
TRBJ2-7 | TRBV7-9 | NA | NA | CSSSPILYEQYF | TGTTCCAGCAGCCCTATTCTTTACGAGCAGTACTTC
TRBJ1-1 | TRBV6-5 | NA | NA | CASSSVIAEAFF | TGTGCCAGCTCCTCAGTCATCGCTGAAGCTTTCTTT
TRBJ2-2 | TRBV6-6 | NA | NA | CASSDSGRTGELFF | TGTGCCAGCAGCGATAGCGGACGCACCGGGGAGCTGTTTTTT
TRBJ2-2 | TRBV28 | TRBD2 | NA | CASSLFGLGVGGELFF | TGTGCCAGCAGTTTGTTCGGACTAGGGGTCGGCGGGGAGCTGTTTTTT
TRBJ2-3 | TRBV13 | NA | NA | CASSLGPGLRAGDTQYF | TGTGCCAGCAGCTTAGGCCCGGGGTTGCGGGCGGGAGATACGCAGTATTTT
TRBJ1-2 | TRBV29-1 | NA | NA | CSADTGNGYTF | TGCAGCGCCGATACGGGGAATGGCTACACCTTC
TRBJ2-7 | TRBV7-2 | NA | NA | CASSYTGSYEQYF | TGTGCCAGCAGTTACACAGGCTCCTACGAGCAGTACTTC
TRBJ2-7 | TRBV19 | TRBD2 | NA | CASSPRLASYEQYF | TGTGCCAGTAGTCCACGACTAGCATCCTACGAGCAGTACTTC
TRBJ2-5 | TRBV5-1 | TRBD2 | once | CASSIGTSGGETQYF | TGCGCCAGCAGCATAGGGACTAGCGGGGGGGAGACCCAGTACTTC
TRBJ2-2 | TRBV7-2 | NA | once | CASSPLGGNTGELFF | TGTGCCAGCAGCCCCCTAGGCGGGAACACCGGGGAGCTGTTTTTT